One sample yielded the 4 T cell receptor beta chains listed below, sequenced in a study of blood T cell repertoires in COVID-19. Generated by immunoSEQ multiplex PCR, the TCRdb table keeps only in-frame clones and is missing some. The sample shows about 250,000 clones, 88% of them seen only once. What was sequenced was PBMCs or T cells enriched from blood (not recorded which). Receptors originate from a woman aged 45-65 years who had recovered from COVID-19.

The V gene is TRBV7-2, the J gene TRBJ2-5, with D tentatively TRBD1 (6 bases). V lost 4 bases to trimming and J lost 5 bases, with 11 bases between them. CDR3 length: 13 residues. Germline-derived CDR1 and CDR2 are SGHTA and FQGNSA. The CDR3 DNA reads TGTGCCAGCAGCTGGGGGCCGGAGGAGACCCAGTACTTC. Translated, it gives CASSWGPEETQYF. The entire variable domain, with the rest obtained from reference TRBV7-2 and TRBJ2-5, is as follows: GAGVSQSPSNKVTEKGKDVELRCDPISGHTALYWYRQSLGQGLEFLIYFQGNSAPDKSGLPSDRFSAERTGGSVSTLTIQRTQQEDSAVYLCASSWGPEETQYFGPGTRLLVL.

This chain connects TRBV7-2 to TRBJ2-7; D is unclear. The V gene lost 1 base and the J gene lost 0 bases, with 7 bases spanning the gap. The CDR3 runs to 14 residues. The germline V gene encodes CDR1 SGHTA and CDR2 FQGNSA. CDR3 sequence reads: CASSLEYSSYEQYF. The CDR3 nucleotides are TGTGCCAGCAGCTTAGAGTACAGCTCCTACGAGCAGTACTTC.

This chain uses TRBV5-1 with TRBJ2-5, with TRBD2 identical over 9 bases. This CDR3 contains 17 residues. Germline V gene data show CDR1 as SGHRS and CDR2 as YFSETQ. The J segment lost 2 bases and the V segment lost 3 bases, leaving 11 bases of the junction unmatched. CDR3 protein: CASSSYNIAGVQETQYF. CDR3 sequence (DNA): TGCGCCAGCAGCTCGTACAATATAGCGGGGGTACAAGAGACCCAGTACTTC. Using reference TRBV5-1 and TRBJ2-5 for the parts outside the CDR3, the full variable domain is KAGVTQTPRYLIKTRGQQVTLSCSPISGHRSVSWYQQTPGQGLQFLFEYFSETQRNKGNFPGRFSGRQFSNSRSEMNVSTLELGDSALYLCASSSYNIAGVQETQYFGPGTRLLVL.

V usage is TRBV28 and J usage is TRBJ1-5, with 8 bases aligning to TRBD1. Trimming took 6 bases from V and 9 from J; bases not matched to a gene: 10. In germline, CDR1 is MDHEN, CDR2 SYDVKM. The CDR3 loop spans 14 amino acids. The DNA of the CDR3 is TGTGCCAGCAGGTATCAGGGGGCGGTGAGGCCCCAGCATTTT. This encodes CASRYQGAVRPQHF.